This record covers a single TCR beta chain. Germline V gives CDR1 MNHNY, CDR2 SVGAGI (reference sequence). The CDR3 contains 14 residues. Trimming pared 5 bases from V and 0 bases from J, leaving 8 bases between. The sample comes from a study of tumor-infiltrating lymphocytes in localized non-small cell lung cancer. The data were produced by immunoSEQ multiplex PCR, yet TCRdb's version contains in-frame clones alone and is incomplete. The sample includes about 23,000 clones, approximately 70% of them seen just once. The sequencing input was lung tumor tissue. The V gene is TRBV6-6, the J gene TRBJ2-4; D unclear. This TCR derives from a human donor with non-small cell lung cancer. The CDR3 sequence is CASSNGLAKNIQYF. In nucleotides, the CDR3 is TGTGCCAGCAGTAATGGGTTAGCCAAAAACATTCAGTACTTC.